One and the same sample provided the 25 T cell receptor beta chains below, sequenced in a study of cytomegalovirus exposure and HLA in healthy donors. 13 Jbeta primers and 60 Vbeta primers were used for the PCR. Here immunoSEQ multiplex PCR was the method, and the copy in TCRdb shows in-frame clones only, minus some. The sample has 140,000 to 150,000 clones; about 74% are singletons. The source material was PBMCs. The receptors derive from a man aged 35 to 55 in good health and CMV-seropositive.

DNA for the CDR3: TGTGCCAGCATGACAGGGGGCCAAGTGTACGAGCAGTACTTC. This encodes CASMTGGQVYEQYF. The gene calls are TRBV28 and TRBJ2-7; 10 nucleotides align to TRBD1. The CDR3 covers 14 residues. Germline CDR1 and CDR2: MDHEN and SYDVKM. After removal of 7 bases from V and 4 bases from J, the junction contained 7 bases not matched to a gene.

The gene calls are TRBV5-1 and TRBJ1-1, with D tentatively TRBD1 (5 bases). Germline V gene sequence: CDR1 SGHRS, CDR2 YFSETQ. Trimming shortened V by 0 bases and J by 0 bases, and 6 bases separated the two germline ends. The CDR3 totals 14 residues. CDR3 sequence: CASSLARVNTEAFF. CDR3 coding DNA: TGCGCCAGCAGCTTGGCCAGGGTGAACACTGAAGCTTTCTTT.

This clone was seen only a few times. The chain couples TRBV6-5 to TRBJ2-7; 11 nucleotides align to TRBD2. CDR3 length: 15 residues. Germline-derived CDR1 and CDR2 are MNHEY and SVGAGI. Germline trimming cut 5 bases from V and 4 bases from J; bases unmatched to any gene: 7. The CDR3 is CASSRTGTSGYEQYF. The CDR3 region has the DNA TGTGCCAGCAGTCGGACCGGGACTAGCGGTTACGAGCAGTACTTC.

This clone was seen a few times. The chain employs TRBV7-9 and TRBJ2-3; possibly TRBD1 for D (6 bases). CDR3 length: 15 amino acids. The ends were cut back, 4 bases at V and 2 bases at J, with 13 bases in the middle. Germline V lookup: CDR1 SEHNR, CDR2 FQNEAQ (reference sequence). The CDR3 is CASSSPTGITDTQYF. DNA for the CDR3: TGTGCCAGCAGCTCACCGACAGGAATCACAGATACGCAGTATTTT.

The chain couples TRBV20-1 to TRBJ2-3; the D is unclear. Trimming removed 3 bases from V and 2 bases from J, with 3 bases in between. The CDR3 length is 11 residues. The germline V gene encodes CDR1 DFQATT and CDR2 SNEGSKA (reference sequence). This CDR3 reads CSASITDTQYF. In nucleotides, the CDR3 is TGCAGTGCTAGTATCACAGATACGCAGTATTTT.

As DNA, the CDR3 is TGTGCCAGCAGCCATATACCTACCTGGGACAGGGTGAACACTGAAGCTTTCTTT. Translated: CASSHIPTWDRVNTEAFF. The chain combines TRBV14 with TRBJ1-1, with 9 bases that match TRBD1. CDR1 and CDR2 (germline): SGHDN, FVKESK. This CDR3 has 18 residues. The V gene end was trimmed by 3 bases and the J gene end by 0 bases; junction bases not matched to a gene: 11.

The chain employs TRBV28 and TRBJ2-3; possible D gene TRBD1, 6 bases. Germline V gene lookup returns CDR1 MDHEN and CDR2 SYDVKM. Deletions cut 5 bases from V and 3 bases from J, with 18 bases between. The CDR3 runs 16 residues. The DNA of the CDR3 is TGTGCCAGCAGTCCCTACAGGGTGGGGTGGACAGATACGCAGTATTTT. Translated, it gives CASSPYRVGWTDTQYF.

The chain couples TRBV4-3 to TRBJ1-5, with D hard to call. Trimming stripped 1 base from V and 0 bases from J, with 4 bases between. Per germline, CDR1 LGHNA and CDR2 YSLEER. The CDR3 runs 14 residues. The CDR3 DNA follows: TGCGCCAGCAGCCAAGGCTATAGCAATCAGCCCCAGCATTTT. Translated, it gives CASSQGYSNQPQHF.

This chain connects TRBV5-4 to TRBJ1-1; TRBD1 is a possible D gene (5 bases). The length of the CDR3 is 13 residues. In germline, CDR1 is SGHNT, CDR2 YYREEE (reference sequence). V was trimmed by 6 bases and J by 1 base, leaving 10 bases between them. The chain's CDR3 is CASTSTENTEAFF. Written as DNA, the CDR3 is TGTGCCAGCACATCGACAGAGAACACTGAAGCTTTCTTT.

This chain connects TRBV7-9 to TRBJ1-4; maybe TRBD1 (6 bases). Germline CDR1 and CDR2: SEHNR and FQNEAQ (reference sequence). CDR3 size: 13 residues. The V gene lost 8 bases and the J gene lost 5 bases, with 12 bases spanning the gap. The CDR3, as DNA: TGTGCCAGCCAGCGCGGACAGAATGAAAAACTGTTTTTT. Translating gives CASQRGQNEKLFF.

V is TRBV5-1 and J is TRBJ1-1; 8 bases fit TRBD1. The CDR3 is 14 residues long. Germline V gene sequence: CDR1 SGHRS, CDR2 YFSETQ. J lost 5 bases, V lost 5 bases, and 8 bases had no gene match. The CDR3 DNA follows: TGCGCCAGCAGTCCCGACAGGGGCGGTACTGAAGCTTTCTTT. Translation: CASSPDRGGTEAFF.

The chain combines TRBV2 with TRBJ2-7, with a possible D match to TRBD2 (7 bases). The V end lost 8 bases, the J end lost 6 bases, and 20 bases lay between the germline ends. CDR1 SNHLY and CDR2 FYNNEI come from the germline V gene. The CDR3 runs to 14 residues. The CDR3: CASLQGGGSAEQYF. Written as DNA, the CDR3 is TGTGCCAGCCTTCAAGGGGGAGGGTCTGCCGAGCAGTACTTC.

The chain recombines TRBV11-2 with TRBJ2-1; 8 bases line up with TRBD2. The CDR3 extends over 16 amino acids. The germline gives CDR1 SGHAT, CDR2 FQNNGV. V was pared by 3 bases and J by 7 bases, with 11 bases of the junction left unmatched. This CDR3 reads CASSFLTSGFSNEQFF. The CDR3 DNA sequence: TGTGCCAGCAGCTTCCTCACTAGCGGTTTTAGTAATGAGCAGTTCTTC.

The J gene is TRBJ1-6, the V gene TRBV2, with D unresolved. The CDR3 is 18 residues long. Germline CDR1 SNHLY, CDR2 FYNNEI. The ends were cut back, 1 base at V and 6 bases at J, with 19 bases in the middle. CDR3 loop: CASSEVTIRADFNSPLHF. For the CDR3, the DNA is TGTGCCAGCAGTGAAGTGACTATCCGGGCCGACTTTAATTCACCCCTCCACTTT. Full variable domain (missing parts from reference TRBV2 and TRBJ1-6): EPEVTQTPSHQVTQMGQEVILRCVPISNHLYFYWYRQILGQKVEFLVSFYNNEISEKSEIFDDQFSVERPDGSNFTLKIRSTKLEDSAMYFCASSEVTIRADFNSPLHFGNGTRLTVT.

The rearrangement links TRBV27 to TRBJ1-2; D perhaps matches TRBD1 (5 bases). Germline V gives CDR1 MNHEY, CDR2 SMNVEV (reference sequence). CDR3 length: 15 residues. V shed 3 bases and J shed 4 bases, with 15 bases lying between them. DNA for the CDR3: TGTGCCAGCAGTTTCAGGGAAGAGGTGCCCTATGGCTACACCTTC. Protein: CASSFREEVPYGYTF.

This clone was observed a handful of times. The chain combines TRBV7-8 with TRBJ1-5, with a weak D call TRBD1 (6 bases). Germline V gene sequence: CDR1 SGHVS, CDR2 FQNEAQ. CDR3 length: 14 amino acids. Trimming removed 4 bases from V and 2 bases from J, with 9 bases in between. CDR3 bases: TGTGCCAGCAGCTCGGACAGACGCAATCAGCCCCAGCATTTT. This sequence encodes CASSSDRRNQPQHF. Filled out from reference TRBV7-8 and TRBJ1-5, the complete variable domain reads GAGVSQSPRYKVAKRGQDVALRCDPISGHVSLFWYQQALGQGPEFLTYFQNEAQLDKSGLPSDRFFAERPEGSVSTLKIQRTQQEDSAVYLCASSSDRRNQPQHFGDGTRLSIL.

This clone came up once. The chain links TRBV10-2 to TRBJ2-7; D might be TRBD1 (6 bases). V was pared by 3 bases and J by 2 bases, with 11 bases between. The germline V gene has CDR1 WSHSY and CDR2 SAAADI. The CDR3 totals 14 residues. CDR3 in DNA: TGCGCCAGCAGTGAACAGGGTGTAGCCTACGAGCAGTACTTC. This encodes CASSEQGVAYEQYF.

The chain couples TRBV19 to TRBJ1-2, with D perhaps TRBD1 (6 bases). Germline V lookup: CDR1 LNHDA, CDR2 SQIVND (reference sequence). The germline V and J ends were trimmed by 4 bases and 4 bases, with 13 bases remaining between them. The CDR3 contains 14 residues. The CDR3 sequence is CASSKRTETYGYTF. For the CDR3, the DNA is TGTGCCAGTAGTAAACGGACAGAAACCTATGGCTACACCTTC.

The chain links TRBV7-6 to TRBJ2-7; perhaps TRBD2 as D (7 bases). Germline V lookup: CDR1 SGHVS, CDR2 FNYEAQ. The CDR3 runs 15 residues. Trimming stripped 3 bases from V and 6 bases from J, with 18 bases between. The CDR3 DNA sequence: TGTGCCAGCAGCTTGGGAGGGGGAGGGCAGGGCGAGCAGTACTTC. Residues: CASSLGGGGQGEQYF.

The gene calls are TRBV28 and TRBJ2-2; 9 positions match TRBD1. Germline values: CDR1 MDHEN, CDR2 SYDVKM. V trimming: 7 bases; J trimming: 5 bases; junction bases outside the gene matches: 11. The CDR3 loop spans 16 amino acids. The CDR3 DNA reads TGTGCCAGCACTTCGGGACAGGGCTGGGGGACCGGGGAGCTGTTTTTT. It specifies CASTSGQGWGTGELFF.

This rearrangement joins TRBV5-5 to TRBJ2-7; 11 bases fit TRBD1. The CDR3 totals 15 residues. V gave up 4 bases and J gave up 7 bases; unmatched junction bases: 10. Per germline, CDR1 SGHKS and CDR2 YYEKEE (reference sequence). The CDR3 sequence is CASSRIRDRGGEQYF. CDR3 DNA: TGTGCCAGCAGCCGAATCCGGGACAGGGGGGGAGAGCAGTACTTC.

The V call is TRBV11-2, the J call TRBJ2-7, with 9 positions matching TRBD1. The germline V gene has CDR1 SGHAT and CDR2 FQNNGV. V lost 5 bases, J lost 6 bases, and 8 bases stayed unmatched. This CDR3 comprises 14 residues. The CDR3 protein is CASSILRGQGEQYF. In DNA, the CDR3 is TGTGCCAGCAGCATCCTTAGGGGACAGGGCGAGCAGTACTTC.

The chain links TRBV4-3 to TRBJ2-1; 11 bases agree with TRBD2. Germline CDR1 reads LGHNA; CDR2 reads YSLEER. The CDR3 is 16 amino acids. V shed 0 bases and J 5 bases; nucleotides not matched to a gene: 3. CDR3 protein: CASSQDQGLADNEQFF. CDR3 bases: TGCGCCAGCAGCCAAGATCAGGGACTAGCGGACAATGAGCAGTTCTTC.

The chain carries TRBV5-4 and TRBJ2-7, with 10 bases that match TRBD2. Looked up from germline, CDR1 is SGHNT and CDR2 is YYREEE (reference sequence). The CDR3 has 16 amino acids. With 2 bases clipped from V and 0 bases from J, the junction kept 5 bases outside the gene matches. DNA for the CDR3: TGTGCCAGCAGCTTTCGACTAGCGGGTAGCTCCTACGAGCAGTACTTC. It specifies CASSFRLAGSSYEQYF.

The J gene is TRBJ2-1, the V gene TRBV4-3; D is possibly TRBD2 (5 bases). The V end was cut by 0 bases, the J end by 8 bases, with 17 bases between. Germline values: CDR1 LGHNA, CDR2 YSLEER. The CDR3 runs to 16 residues. CDR3 sequence: CASSQDRGLRAHEQFF. CDR3 coding DNA: TGCGCCAGCAGCCAAGATCGGGGTCTTCGTGCACATGAGCAGTTCTTC.